These 15 T cell receptor beta chains were sequenced from one sample in a study of OX40 agonist ivuxolimab in advanced cancers. TCRdb keeps only in-frame clones here, not all; method: immunoSEQ multiplex PCR. The sample shows around 150,000 clones, 90% of them seen only once. Specimen: CD4+ or CD8+ T cells sorted from blood, collected in a trial of the OX40 agonist ivuxolimab. All receptors derive from an adult with an advanced solid tumor such as melanoma, head and neck, liver or kidney cancer.

The rearrangement links TRBV28 to TRBJ1-1, with no clear D. CDR3 size: 13 residues. Germline CDR1 is MDHEN and CDR2 is SYDVKM. V lost 3 bases, J lost 5 bases, and 10 bases lay in between. CDR3 sequence (DNA): TGTGCCAGCAGTTTCATGGTAGAGACTGAAGCTTTCTTT. Its translation is CASSFMVETEAFF.

V is TRBV19 and J is TRBJ1-5; D is perhaps TRBD1 (5 bases). Per the germline V gene, CDR1 is LNHDA and CDR2 is SQIVND (reference sequence). Deletions cut 8 bases from V and 0 bases from J, with 14 bases between. The CDR3 extends over 15 amino acids. CDR3 bases: TGTGCCAGTGGGCTCACCGGGACTAGCAATCAGCCCCAGCATTTT. Residues: CASGLTGTSNQPQHF. Based on the CDR3 plus reference TRBV19 and TRBJ1-5, the full variable domain is DGGITQSPKYLFRKEGQNVTLSCEQNLNHDAMYWYRQDPGQGLRLIYYSQIVNDFQKGDIAEGYSVSREKKESFPLTVTSAQKNPTAFYLCASGLTGTSNQPQHFGDGTRLSIL.

The genes are TRBV4-1 and TRBJ2-2, with D hard to call. The germline V gene has CDR1 MGHRA and CDR2 YSYEKL. This CDR3 comprises 16 residues. V shed 4 bases and J shed 2 bases, with 14 bases lying between them. CDR3 region: CASSRSSDLNTGELFF. Here the CDR3 DNA reads TGCGCCAGCAGCCGTTCGTCGGACCTCAACACCGGGGAGCTGTTTTTT.

In this sample, this clone turned up once. Written as DNA, the CDR3 is TGTGCCAGCAGCTTTTCTACCAGGACTGGGACTGAAGCTTTCTTT. It encodes CASSFSTRTGTEAFF. The chain is built from TRBV7-9 and TRBJ1-1; D gene ambiguous. V dropped 3 bases and J dropped 5 bases, with 16 bases sitting between them. Germline lookup yields CDR1 SEHNR and CDR2 FQNEAQ (reference sequence). This CDR3 region has 15 residues.

This clone was counted once. The rearrangement links TRBV14 to TRBJ2-7; 11 bases map to TRBD1. The CDR3 has 14 residues. V trimming: 4 bases; J trimming: 3 bases; junction bases outside the gene matches: 2. The germline V gene encodes CDR1 SGHDN and CDR2 FVKESK. The CDR3 nucleotides read TGTGCCAGCAGCCGGACAGGGGGCTTCTACGAGCAGTACTTC. The encoded protein is CASSRTGGFYEQYF.

This chain's CDR3 is CAISERSAANNEKLFF. The CDR3 nucleotides are TGTGCCATCAGTGAGAGGTCGGCAGCCAATAATGAAAAACTGTTTTTT. V usage is TRBV10-3 and J usage is TRBJ1-4, with D unclear. The V gene lost 2 bases and the J gene lost 4 bases, with 14 bases spanning the gap. This CDR3 contains 16 residues. Per germline, CDR1 ENHRY and CDR2 SYGVKD.

Details on this clone: Different DNA sequences within this sample yield the same CDR3. The V and J genes are TRBV28 and TRBJ1-3, with a possible D match to TRBD1 (5 bases). This CDR3 contains 15 residues. V was trimmed by 3 bases and J by 1 base, leaving 10 bases between them. The germline V gene has CDR1 MDHEN and CDR2 SYDVKM. The DNA of the CDR3 is TGTGCCAGCAGTTTGGCCGGGGGATCTGGAAACACCATATATTTT. It codes for CASSLAGGSGNTIYF.

The chain carries TRBV6-1 and TRBJ2-3; D ambiguous. Germline loops: CDR1 MNHNS, CDR2 SASEGT. V was clipped by 4 bases and J by 3 bases, with 14 bases between them. The CDR3 contains 15 residues. CDR3 coding DNA: TGTGCCAGCAGTGTTCAGGCGGCGTATACAGATACGCAGTATTTT. It codes for CASSVQAAYTDTQYF.

The rearrangement links TRBV5-4 to TRBJ2-7, with 7 nucleotides matching TRBD2. Germline CDR1 is SGHNT and CDR2 is YYREEE (reference sequence). This CDR3 has 15 residues. Trimming took 0 bases from V and 0 from J; bases not matched to a gene: 3. Written as DNA, the CDR3 is TGTGCCAGCAGCTTGGGGGGCGGGAGCTCCTACGAGCAGTACTTC. This translates into CASSLGGGSSYEQYF.

This chain links TRBV2 with TRBJ2-7; tentative D call: TRBD2 (6 bases). The CDR3 has 12 amino acids. Looked up from germline, CDR1 is SNHLY and CDR2 is FYNNEI. The V and J ends lost 7 bases and 7 bases respectively, with 14 bases between them. The chain's CDR3 is CASMARGREQYF. The CDR3 DNA follows: TGTGCCAGCATGGCGCGGGGCAGGGAGCAGTACTTC. The variable domain in full, with the rest retrieved from reference TRBV2 and TRBJ2-7, is EPEVTQTPSHQVTQMGQEVILRCVPISNHLYFYWYRQILGQKVEFLVSFYNNEISEKSEIFDDQFSVERPDGSNFTLKIRSTKLEDSAMYFCASMARGREQYFGPGTRLTVT.

This clone was seen a single time. The chain combines TRBV28 with TRBJ2-7, with D possibly TRBD2 on 6 matching bases. This CDR3 region has 14 residues. CDR1 is MDHEN, CDR2 SYDVKM, per germline. Trimming took off 4 bases at V and 3 bases at J, with 13 bases between the two ends. CDR3 amino acids: CASSSPGLYYEQYF. The CDR3 nucleotides are TGTGCCAGCAGTTCCCCGGGACTTTACTACGAGCAGTACTTC. Complete variable domain (other parts from reference TRBV28 and TRBJ2-7): DVKVTQSSRYLVKRTGEKVFLECVQDMDHENMFWYRQDPGLGLRLIYFSYDVKMKEKGDIPEGYSVSREKKERFSLILESASTNQTSMYLCASSSPGLYYEQYFGPGTRLTVT.

The CDR3 DNA sequence: TGTGCCAGTAGTATAATCTGGGGAGGCAGGGAAAAACTGTTTTTT. It codes for CASSIIWGGREKLFF. V is TRBV19 and J is TRBJ1-4, with D unresolved. The CDR3 contains 15 residues. Between the trimmed V and J ends, which lost 2 bases and 8 bases, there was a span of 15 bases. The germline CDR1 and CDR2 sequences are LNHDA and SQIVND (reference sequence).

The chain uses TRBV5-1 and TRBJ1-1, with 9 bases fitting TRBD1. The CDR3 totals 13 residues. Germline V gene data show CDR1 as SGHRS and CDR2 as YFSETQ. V trimming: 2 bases; J trimming: 5 bases; junction bases outside the gene matches: 1. Here the CDR3 reads CASSLQGATEAFF. The DNA for the CDR3 is TGCGCCAGCAGCTTACAGGGGGCGACTGAAGCTTTCTTT. Complete variable domain (other parts from reference TRBV5-1 and TRBJ1-1): KAGVTQTPRYLIKTRGQQVTLSCSPISGHRSVSWYQQTPGQGLQFLFEYFSETQRNKGNFPGRFSGRQFSNSRSEMNVSTLELGDSALYLCASSLQGATEAFFGQGTRLTVV.

This clone has a single count. J is TRBJ1-2 and V is TRBV2; 7 nucleotides align to TRBD1. V lost 7 bases and J lost 4; bases outside the gene matches: 12. In germline, CDR1 is SNHLY, CDR2 FYNNEI. The CDR3 runs 15 residues. This CDR3 is CASTGQAQTPYGYTF. The CDR3 DNA sequence: TGTGCCAGCACAGGACAGGCGCAAACCCCCTATGGCTACACCTTC. Looking up the rest from reference TRBV2 and TRBJ1-2 gives the full variable domain: EPEVTQTPSHQVTQMGQEVILRCVPISNHLYFYWYRQILGQKVEFLVSFYNNEISEKSEIFDDQFSVERPDGSNFTLKIRSTKLEDSAMYFCASTGQAQTPYGYTFGSGTRLTVV.

The chain combines TRBV7-9 with TRBJ2-5, with D unclear. Germline loops: CDR1 SEHNR, CDR2 FQNEAQ (reference sequence). V was pared by 7 bases and J by 4 bases, with 13 bases between. CDR3 length equals 13 residues. The CDR3, as DNA: TGTGCCAGCACCCCAAGAGGAAGAGAGACCCAGTACTTC. This translates into CASTPRGRETQYF.